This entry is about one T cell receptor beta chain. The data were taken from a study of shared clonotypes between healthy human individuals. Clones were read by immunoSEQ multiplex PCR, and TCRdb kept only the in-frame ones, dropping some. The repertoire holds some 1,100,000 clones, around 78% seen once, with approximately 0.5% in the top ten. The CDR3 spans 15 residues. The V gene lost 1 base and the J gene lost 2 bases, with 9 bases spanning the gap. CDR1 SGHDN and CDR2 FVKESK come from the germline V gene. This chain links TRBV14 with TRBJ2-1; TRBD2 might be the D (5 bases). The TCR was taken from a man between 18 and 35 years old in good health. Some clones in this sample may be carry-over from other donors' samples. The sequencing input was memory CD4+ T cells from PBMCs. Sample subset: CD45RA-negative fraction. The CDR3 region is CASSQGRGTYNEQFF. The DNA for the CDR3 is TGTGCCAGCAGCCAAGGACGGGGAACCTACAATGAGCAGTTCTTC.